Sequencing of this T cell receptor (beta chain) was carried out in a study of cytomegalovirus exposure and HLA in healthy donors. 60 Vbeta and 13 Jbeta primers were used in PCR. The assay was immunoSEQ multiplex PCR, and TCRdb's table has in-frame clones only and misses some. The sample shows about 80,000 clones, under 65% of them seen only once. Study conclusions and caveats: In a later analysis, TCR beta V- and J-gene trimming was associated with a missense DCLRE1C variant.

This clone was detected once. Its antigen remains unidentified. CDR3 size: 16 residues. The V gene end was trimmed by 2 bases and the J gene end by 5 bases; junction bases not matched to a gene: 9. Germline-derived CDR1 and CDR2 are SGHNT and YYREEE (reference sequence). This sequence originates from a male donor in good health and CMV-seropositive. The specimen sequenced was PBMCs. The rearrangement uses TRBV5-4 and TRBJ2-5; 10 nucleotides agree with TRBD2. Here the CDR3 reads CASSFLSGRGGETQYF. The CDR3 DNA follows: TGTGCCAGCAGCTTCCTCAGCGGGAGGGGGGGGGAGACCCAGTACTTC.